Listed below are T cell receptor beta chains from one sample, sequenced in a study of early T cells in non-severe SARS-CoV-2 infection. MiXCR, run by TCRdb on the 5' RACE reads, gives a single entry per CDR3 protein. Among approximately 70,000 distinct CDR3 sequences listed, roughly 13% were seen once. The source material was whole blood. The receptors here all came from an adult who was a healthcare worker with PCR-confirmed SARS-CoV-2 infection or an uninfected control (not recorded which). Each CDR3 is given with its conserved first and last residue. Fields, in order: V gene, D gene, clone size, J gene, CDR3 protein, CDR3 DNA. A D gene is named only where the DNA matches it firmly. Expanded clones are given a class, and other clones once, few, many or no size at all.

v_gene: TRBV3-1
d_gene: TRBD2
abundance: many
j_gene: TRBJ2-5
CDR3aa: CASSQGGLAGETQYF
CDR3nt: TGTGCCAGCAGCCAAGGAGGACTAGCGGGGGAGACCCAGTACTTC

v_gene: TRBV7-2
d_gene: TRBD1
abundance: many
j_gene: TRBJ1-1
CDR3aa: CASSLRTGNTEAFF
CDR3nt: TGTGCCAGCAGCTTGAGGACAGGGAACACTGAAGCTTTCTTT

v_gene: TRBV5-1
d_gene: NA
abundance: NA
j_gene: TRBJ2-2
CDR3aa: CASSPGPNTGELFF
CDR3nt: TGCGCCAGCAGCCCGGGGCCGAACACCGGGGAGCTGTTTTTT

v_gene: TRBV5-1
d_gene: NA
abundance: NA
j_gene: TRBJ2-3
CDR3aa: CASSLGPGARTDTQYF
CDR3nt: TGCGCCAGCAGCTTGGGACCGGGAGCGAGGACAGATACGCAGTATTTT

v_gene: TRBV7-2
d_gene: NA
abundance: NA
j_gene: TRBJ2-1
CDR3aa: CASSFRSDYHNEQFF
CDR3nt: TGTGCCAGCAGCTTCCGCTCCGACTATCACAATGAGCAGTTCTTC

v_gene: TRBV14
d_gene: NA
abundance: many
j_gene: TRBJ2-3
CDR3aa: CASSQDRDSTDTQYF
CDR3nt: TGTGCCAGCAGCCAAGATCGTGACAGCACAGATACGCAGTATTTT

v_gene: TRBV29-1
d_gene: TRBD2
abundance: few
j_gene: TRBJ2-1
CDR3aa: CSAKGLAGHEQFF
CDR3nt: TGCAGCGCCAAAGGACTAGCGGGACATGAGCAGTTCTTC

v_gene: TRBV20-1
d_gene: NA
abundance: NA
j_gene: TRBJ2-5
CDR3aa: CSAQQETQYF
CDR3nt: TGCAGTGCGCAACAAGAGACCCAGTACTTC

v_gene: TRBV29-1
d_gene: TRBD1
abundance: NA
j_gene: TRBJ1-1
CDR3aa: CSGRQGAGTEAFF
CDR3nt: TGCAGCGGACGACAGGGGGCAGGCACTGAAGCTTTCTTT

v_gene: TRBV29-1
d_gene: NA
abundance: few
j_gene: TRBJ1-1
CDR3aa: CSVQGMNTEAFF
CDR3nt: TGCAGCGTTCAGGGGATGAACACTGAAGCTTTCTTT

v_gene: TRBV3-1
d_gene: NA
abundance: few
j_gene: TRBJ2-3
CDR3aa: CASSQGFYNTDTQYF
CDR3nt: TGTGCCAGCAGCCAAGGGTTCTACAACACAGATACGCAGTATTTT

v_gene: TRBV5-1
d_gene: NA
abundance: many
j_gene: TRBJ2-2
CDR3aa: CASSVQGLDTGELFF
CDR3nt: TGCGCCAGCAGCGTTCAGGGGCTGGACACCGGGGAGCTGTTTTTT

v_gene: TRBV18
d_gene: TRBD2
abundance: NA
j_gene: TRBJ2-3
CDR3aa: CASSTAGEPDTQYF
CDR3nt: TGTGCCAGCTCAACCGCGGGAGAGCCAGATACGCAGTATTTT

v_gene: TRBV27
d_gene: NA
abundance: few
j_gene: TRBJ2-6
CDR3aa: CASSFGTTFSGANVLTF
CDR3nt: TGTGCCAGCAGTTTCGGAACTACCTTCTCTGGGGCCAACGTCCTGACTTTC

v_gene: TRBV6-1
d_gene: NA
abundance: many
j_gene: TRBJ2-1
CDR3aa: CASERIPSYNEQFF
CDR3nt: TGTGCCAGCGAAAGAATACCATCCTACAATGAGCAGTTCTTC

v_gene: TRBV11-2
d_gene: TRBD2
abundance: NA
j_gene: TRBJ2-1
CDR3aa: CASSARLANYNEQFF
CDR3nt: TGTGCCAGCAGCGCGAGACTAGCGAACTACAATGAGCAGTTCTTC

v_gene: TRBV18
d_gene: NA
abundance: NA
j_gene: TRBJ1-1
CDR3aa: CASSTVDLRTIKAFF
CDR3nt: TGTGCCAGCTCTACCGTAGACCTACGAACAATTAAAGCTTTCTTT

v_gene: TRBV11-1
d_gene: NA
abundance: many
j_gene: TRBJ2-5
CDR3aa: CASSFERETQYF
CDR3nt: TGTGCCAGCAGCTTTGAACGAGAGACCCAGTACTTC

v_gene: TRBV29-1
d_gene: NA
abundance: NA
j_gene: TRBJ1-1
CDR3aa: CSVGTLNTEAFF
CDR3nt: TGCAGCGTTGGGACGTTGAACACTGAAGCTTTCTTT

v_gene: TRBV20-1
d_gene: NA
abundance: many
j_gene: TRBJ1-3
CDR3aa: CSAPVGNTIYF
CDR3nt: TGCAGTGCGCCGGTTGGAAACACCATATATTTT

v_gene: TRBV18
d_gene: NA
abundance: NA
j_gene: TRBJ1-3
CDR3aa: CASSPPGGPISGNTIYF
CDR3nt: TGTGCCAGCTCACCACCCGGGGGGCCCATCTCTGGAAACACCATATATTTT

v_gene: TRBV6-6
d_gene: TRBD1
abundance: many
j_gene: TRBJ1-5
CDR3aa: CASSYWTGGDQPQHF
CDR3nt: TGTGCCAGCAGTTACTGGACAGGGGGAGATCAGCCCCAGCATTTT

v_gene: TRBV10-3
d_gene: TRBD1
abundance: few
j_gene: TRBJ1-1
CDR3aa: CAISDPQGQGRTEAFF
CDR3nt: TGTGCCATCAGTGATCCTCAGGGACAGGGTAGAACTGAAGCTTTCTTT

v_gene: TRBV20-1
d_gene: NA
abundance: NA
j_gene: TRBJ2-7
CDR3aa: CSARSRSTHEQYF
CDR3nt: TGCAGTGCTAGATCCCGGTCTACCCACGAGCAGTACTTC

v_gene: TRBV7-8
d_gene: NA
abundance: many
j_gene: TRBJ2-3
CDR3aa: CASSTDPTVRDTQYF
CDR3nt: TGTGCCAGCAGCACAGACCCGACGGTTAGAGATACGCAGTATTTT

v_gene: TRBV19
d_gene: NA
abundance: many
j_gene: TRBJ2-3
CDR3aa: CASSIESGDTQYF
CDR3nt: TGTGCCAGTAGTATAGAAAGCGGCGATACGCAGTATTTT

v_gene: TRBV4-1
d_gene: TRBD2
abundance: NA
j_gene: TRBJ2-3
CDR3aa: CASSQQRGGQEDTQYF
CDR3nt: TGCGCCAGCAGCCAACAACGGGGGGGCCAGGAAGATACGCAGTATTTT

v_gene: TRBV12-3/TRBV12-4
d_gene: NA
abundance: few
j_gene: TRBJ1-4
CDR3aa: CASSLGGVGKLFF
CDR3nt: TGTGCCAGCAGTTTAGGGGGCGTGGGAAAACTGTTTTTT

v_gene: TRBV5-1
d_gene: NA
abundance: many
j_gene: TRBJ2-7
CDR3aa: CASSPSFFYEQYF
CDR3nt: TGCGCCAGCAGCCCCTCTTTTTTCTACGAGCAGTACTTC

v_gene: TRBV24-1
d_gene: NA
abundance: NA
j_gene: TRBJ2-3
CDR3aa: CATSDLADTQYF
CDR3nt: TGTGCCACCAGTGATTTAGCAGATACGCAGTATTTT

v_gene: TRBV29-1
d_gene: TRBD1
abundance: NA
j_gene: TRBJ2-7
CDR3aa: CSVKPGGVGYEQYF
CDR3nt: TGCAGCGTTAAACCAGGGGGAGTCGGTTACGAGCAGTACTTC

v_gene: TRBV6-2/TRBV6-3
d_gene: NA
abundance: few
j_gene: TRBJ2-1
CDR3aa: CATTHGVLNNEQFF
CDR3nt: TGTGCCACCACCCATGGAGTGCTGAACAATGAGCAGTTCTTC

v_gene: TRBV9
d_gene: NA
abundance: few
j_gene: TRBJ2-1
CDR3aa: CASSLRGRNEQFF
CDR3nt: TGTGCCAGCAGCCTACGGGGACGCAATGAGCAGTTCTTC

v_gene: TRBV29-1
d_gene: TRBD1
abundance: many
j_gene: TRBJ1-1
CDR3aa: CSVAQGAGDTEAFF
CDR3nt: TGCAGCGTTGCGCAGGGGGCCGGGGACACTGAAGCTTTCTTT

v_gene: TRBV24-1
d_gene: TRBD1
abundance: NA
j_gene: TRBJ2-2
CDR3aa: CATSTGITGELFF
CDR3nt: TGTGCCACCTCGACAGGGATCACCGGGGAGCTGTTTTTT

v_gene: TRBV6-6
d_gene: NA
abundance: NA
j_gene: TRBJ1-3
CDR3aa: CASSYSGDWAGNTIYF
CDR3nt: TGTGCCAGCAGTTACTCTGGGGATTGGGCAGGAAACACCATATATTTT

v_gene: TRBV29-1
d_gene: NA
abundance: many
j_gene: TRBJ2-1
CDR3aa: CSASDGVYNEQFF
CDR3nt: TGCAGCGCGAGTGACGGGGTCTACAATGAGCAGTTCTTC

v_gene: TRBV29-1
d_gene: TRBD1
abundance: NA
j_gene: TRBJ2-7
CDR3aa: CSVVRDRAAEQYF
CDR3nt: TGCAGCGTGGTCCGGGACAGGGCAGCCGAGCAGTACTTC

v_gene: TRBV7-2
d_gene: TRBD1
abundance: NA
j_gene: TRBJ2-1
CDR3aa: CASSGWDRGRNEQFF
CDR3nt: TGTGCCAGCAGCGGATGGGACAGGGGGAGAAATGAGCAGTTCTTC

v_gene: TRBV6-6
d_gene: TRBD1
abundance: NA
j_gene: TRBJ1-3
CDR3aa: CASSPQGALGNTIYF
CDR3nt: TGTGCCAGCAGTCCACAGGGGGCGCTTGGAAACACCATATATTTT

v_gene: TRBV20-1
d_gene: TRBD2
abundance: NA
j_gene: TRBJ2-3
CDR3aa: CSARKAGITDTQYF
CDR3nt: TGCAGTGCTCGCAAAGCGGGAATCACAGATACGCAGTATTTT

v_gene: TRBV4-1
d_gene: NA
abundance: NA
j_gene: TRBJ1-5
CDR3aa: CASSQVEGDRTEHRPQHF
CDR3nt: TGCGCCAGCAGCCAAGTGGAGGGGGATAGGACGGAACATCGGCCCCAGCATTTT

v_gene: TRBV18
d_gene: TRBD2
abundance: many
j_gene: TRBJ2-5
CDR3aa: CASSIGLATETQYF
CDR3nt: TGTGCCAGCTCCATAGGACTAGCTACAGAGACCCAGTACTTC

v_gene: TRBV4-2
d_gene: TRBD1
abundance: NA
j_gene: TRBJ2-1
CDR3aa: CASSQELGQEDEQFF
CDR3nt: TGTGCCAGCAGCCAAGAATTAGGACAGGAGGATGAGCAGTTCTTC

v_gene: TRBV24-1
d_gene: NA
abundance: few
j_gene: TRBJ2-5
CDR3aa: CATSDARWETQYF
CDR3nt: TGTGCCACCAGTGACGCGCGGTGGGAGACCCAGTACTTC

v_gene: TRBV12-3/TRBV12-4
d_gene: TRBD1
abundance: many
j_gene: TRBJ2-3
CDR3aa: CASSWTGLTDTQYF
CDR3nt: TGTGCCAGCAGCTGGACAGGGCTCACAGATACGCAGTATTTT